The rows below give T cell receptor beta chains drawn from one sample of a study of CD8 T cells in Susac syndrome. TCRdb analysed the immunoSEQ multiplex PCR reads with MiXCR anew, one entry per CDR3 protein. The data contain roughly 190,000 distinct CDR3 sequences, approximately 93% of them singletons. The sample consisted of CD4+ T cells from PBMCs. The receptors were gathered from a human donor in good health. Both conserved end residues are part of each CDR3. Fields, in order: D gene, clone size, V gene, J gene, CDR3 protein, CDR3 DNA. D genes are given only for firm matches. Only part of the rows carry a size: once, few, many, or a class if the clone is expanded.

-,-,TRBV27,TRBJ1-1,CASRLAFF,TGTGCCAGCCGCCTAGCTTTCTTT
-,-,TRBV9,TRBJ2-3,CASSVMGERTDTQYF,TGTGCCAGCAGCGTTATGGGGGAGAGGACAGATACGCAGTATTTT
-,-,TRBV5-6,TRBJ2-5,CASSFTQLQETQYF,TGTGCCAGCAGCTTTACCCAGCTGCAAGAGACCCAGTACTTC
-,-,TRBV28,TRBJ1-6,CASSAQTGDNSPLHF,TGTGCCAGCAGTGCCCAGACAGGCGACAATTCACCCCTCCACTTT
TRBD1,-,TRBV10-3,TRBJ1-5,CAIRQGGAGSNQPQHF,TGTGCCATCAGACAAGGGGGCGCTGGAAGCAATCAGCCCCAGCATTTT
-,-,TRBV6-4,TRBJ2-3,CASSDSGAIRDTQYF,TGTGCCAGCAGTGATTCAGGGGCCATCCGGGATACGCAGTATTTT
-,-,TRBV5-1,TRBJ1-1,CASSPGAPNTEAFF,TGCGCCAGCAGCCCGGGGGCTCCGAACACTGAAGCTTTCTTT
TRBD1,-,TRBV7-9,TRBJ2-7,CASSLNMGQGGYEQYF,TGTGCCAGCAGCTTAAACATGGGACAGGGGGGCTACGAGCAGTACTTC
-,-,TRBV9,TRBJ1-1,CASSVSQGTTEAFF,TGTGCCAGCAGCGTAAGTCAGGGGACGACTGAAGCTTTCTTT
TRBD1,-,TRBV20-1,TRBJ1-6,CSARATGDPYNSPLHF,TGCAGTGCTAGAGCAACAGGGGACCCCTATAATTCACCCCTCCACTTT
TRBD2,-,TRBV20-1,TRBJ2-5,CSASRFQRGVQETQYF,TGCAGTGCTAGTCGTTTCCAGCGGGGGGTTCAAGAGACCCAGTACTTC
TRBD2,-,TRBV20-1,TRBJ2-1,CSAAETSGGTNEQFF,TGCAGTGCTGCCGAGACTAGCGGGGGGACTAATGAGCAGTTCTTC
TRBD1,-,TRBV28,TRBJ2-5,CASSSPGQGNGLETQYF,TGTGCCAGCAGTTCTCCGGGACAGGGGAACGGGTTAGAGACCCAGTACTTC
-,-,TRBV20-1,TRBJ1-6,CSARDKGVNSPLHF,TGCAGTGCTAGAGACAAAGGGGTTAATTCACCCCTCCACTTT
-,-,TRBV5-4,TRBJ2-2,CASSLGSIGIANTGELFF,TGTGCCAGCAGCTTGGGGAGCATTGGGATCGCGAACACCGGGGAGCTGTTTTTT
TRBD2,-,TRBV28,TRBJ2-1,CASSFPLAGVRSYNEQFF,TGTGCCAGCAGTTTCCCTCTAGCGGGGGTCCGCTCCTACAATGAGCAGTTCTTC
-,-,TRBV19,TRBJ2-7,CASSPNGGTLSYEQYF,TGTGCCAGTAGCCCGAACGGGGGGACACTTTCCTACGAGCAGTACTTC
TRBD1,-,TRBV7-8,TRBJ1-1,CASSRLLQGRSVNTEAFF,TGTGCCAGCAGCCGCCTTTTACAGGGGAGATCAGTGAACACTGAAGCTTTCTTT
TRBD1,-,TRBV11-1,TRBJ2-7,CASSSPAGTGFEQYF,TGTGCCAGCAGCTCCCCCGCCGGGACAGGGTTCGAGCAGTACTTC
-,-,TRBV28,TRBJ1-2,CASSPPPYQRALGYTF,TGTGCCAGCAGTCCTCCTCCCTACCAAAGGGCCCTGGGCTACACCTTC
-,-,TRBV5-6,TRBJ2-2,CASSFAISGELFF,TGTGCCAGCAGCTTCGCAATTTCCGGGGAGCTGTTTTTT
TRBD1,-,TRBV7-2,TRBJ2-2,CASSFQTGSNTGELFF,TGTGCCAGCAGCTTCCAGACAGGGTCGAACACCGGGGAGCTGTTTTTT
-,-,TRBV2,TRBJ1-2,CASSEAATDYGYTF,TGTGCCAGCAGTGAAGCGGCGACTGACTATGGCTACACCTTC
-,-,TRBV19,TRBJ1-5,CASSLRAGGNQPQHF,TGTGCCAGTAGTCTCCGGGCGGGTGGCAATCAGCCCCAGCATTTT
-,-,TRBV13,TRBJ1-1,CASSLVSGTEAFF,TGTGCCAGCAGCTTAGTGAGCGGAACTGAAGCTTTCTTT
-,-,TRBV7-9,TRBJ1-1,CASSSGTLGTEAFF,TGTGCCAGCAGTTCTGGGACCCTGGGGACTGAAGCTTTCTTT
-,-,TRBV7-2,TRBJ2-6,CASSPKGRLLSGANVLTF,TGTGCCAGCAGCCCGAAAGGACGACTGCTCTCTGGGGCCAACGTCCTGACTTTC
TRBD1,-,TRBV29-1,TRBJ1-3,CSVNTGDSIYF,TGCAGCGTAAATACAGGGGACTCCATATATTTT
-,-,TRBV12-3/TRBV12-4,TRBJ1-1,CASSFVNEAFF,TGTGCCAGCAGTTTTGTTAACGAAGCTTTCTTT
-,-,TRBV15,TRBJ2-2,CATSRAANTGELFF,TGTGCCACCAGCAGAGCGGCGAACACCGGGGAGCTGTTTTTT
-,-,TRBV6-6,TRBJ1-5,CASSYRGSQPQHF,TGTGCCAGCAGTTACAGGGGGAGTCAGCCCCAGCATTTT
-,-,TRBV5-1,TRBJ1-1,CASSLEWGQTEAFF,TGCGCCAGCAGCTTGGAATGGGGGCAGACTGAAGCTTTCTTT
-,-,TRBV27,TRBJ1-2,CASSTLRADYGYTF,TGTGCCAGCAGTACTTTGAGGGCCGACTATGGCTACACCTTC
TRBD1,once,TRBV9,TRBJ1-2,CASQGTGGQVNYGYTF,TGTGCTTCACAAGGGACGGGGGGACAGGTGAACTATGGCTACACCTTC
TRBD1,-,TRBV5-6,TRBJ2-2,CASSSWGTGLTGELFF,TGTGCCAGCAGCTCCTGGGGGACAGGGCTCACCGGGGAGCTGTTTTTT
-,-,TRBV5-6,TRBJ1-5,CASSSSGLRQPQHF,TGTGCCAGCTCAAGTTCGGGGCTGAGGCAGCCCCAGCATTTT
-,-,TRBV15,TRBJ1-1,CATSRDLPGVNTEAFF,TGTGCCACCAGCAGAGACCTTCCCGGGGTGAACACTGAAGCTTTCTTT
-,-,TRBV7-2,TRBJ2-2,CASSYLITGELFF,TGTGCCAGCAGCTACCTGATCACCGGGGAGCTGTTTTTT
TRBD1,-,TRBV6-2/TRBV6-3,TRBJ1-5,CASSRPRDRVSNQPQHF,TGTGCCAGCAGTCGCCCCCGGGACAGGGTTAGCAATCAGCCCCAGCATTTT
-,-,TRBV3-1,TRBJ2-7,CASSQRGRVEQYF,TGTGCCAGCAGCCAACGGGGCCGCGTAGAGCAGTACTTC
TRBD1,-,TRBV2,TRBJ1-2,CASSATGVGTF,TGTGCCAGCAGTGCGACAGGGGTGGGCACCTTC
TRBD1,-,TRBV15,TRBJ1-1,CATSEGQGDPNTEAFF,TGTGCCACCAGCGAGGGGCAGGGGGACCCGAACACTGAAGCTTTCTTT
-,-,TRBV28,TRBJ2-3,CASSPAGWQSTDTQYF,TGTGCCAGCAGTCCCGCCGGGTGGCAAAGCACAGATACGCAGTATTTT
-,-,TRBV6-6,TRBJ1-6,CASTVGQGNSPLHF,TGTGCCAGCACCGTGGGGCAGGGGAATTCACCCCTCCACTTT
-,-,TRBV18,TRBJ1-1,CASSPPLRTEAFF,TGTGCCAGCTCACCACCGCTGAGGACTGAAGCTTTCTTT
-,-,TRBV12-3/TRBV12-4,TRBJ1-2,CASSRGVTQGYTF,TGTGCCAGCAGTCGAGGGGTGACTCAGGGCTACACCTTC